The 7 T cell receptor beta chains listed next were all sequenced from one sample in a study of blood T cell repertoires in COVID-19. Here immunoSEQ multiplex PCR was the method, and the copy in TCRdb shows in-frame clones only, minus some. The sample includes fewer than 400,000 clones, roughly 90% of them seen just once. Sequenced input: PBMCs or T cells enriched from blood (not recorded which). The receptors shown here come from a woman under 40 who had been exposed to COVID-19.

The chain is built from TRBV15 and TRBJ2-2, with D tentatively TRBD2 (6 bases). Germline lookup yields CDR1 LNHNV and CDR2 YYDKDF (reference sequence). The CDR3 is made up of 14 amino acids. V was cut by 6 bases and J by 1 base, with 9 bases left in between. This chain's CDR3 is CATSPGVNTGELFF. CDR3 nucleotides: TGTGCCACCAGTCCGGGGGTGAACACCGGGGAGCTGTTTTTT.

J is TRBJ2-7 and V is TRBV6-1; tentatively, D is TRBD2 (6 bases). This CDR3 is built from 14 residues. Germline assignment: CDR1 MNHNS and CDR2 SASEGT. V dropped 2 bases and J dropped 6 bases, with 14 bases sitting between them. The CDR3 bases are TGTGCCAGCAGTGAACGGGGGAGGAAAAGCGAGCAGTACTTC. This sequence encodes CASSERGRKSEQYF.

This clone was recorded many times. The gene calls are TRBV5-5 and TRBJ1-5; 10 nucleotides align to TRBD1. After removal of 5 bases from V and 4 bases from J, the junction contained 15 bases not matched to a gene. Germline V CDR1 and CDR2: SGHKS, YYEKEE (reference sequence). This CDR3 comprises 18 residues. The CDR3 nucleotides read TGTGCCAGCAGTTTGACTCCCGGGACAGGGGTACGGAATCAGCCCCAGCATTTT. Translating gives CASSLTPGTGVRNQPQHF.

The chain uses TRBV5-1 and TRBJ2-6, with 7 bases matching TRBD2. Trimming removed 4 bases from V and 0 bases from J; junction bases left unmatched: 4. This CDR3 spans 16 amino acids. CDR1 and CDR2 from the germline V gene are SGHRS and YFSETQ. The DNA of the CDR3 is TGCGCCAGCAGCCCCGCGGGGGTCTCTGGGGCCAACGTCCTGACTTTC. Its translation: CASSPAGVSGANVLTF.

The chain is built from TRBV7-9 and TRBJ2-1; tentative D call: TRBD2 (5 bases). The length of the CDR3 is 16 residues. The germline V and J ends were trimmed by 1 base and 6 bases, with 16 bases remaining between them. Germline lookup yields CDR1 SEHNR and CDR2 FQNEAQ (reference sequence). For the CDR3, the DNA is TGTGCCAGCAGCTTAGTGAGGACTTCAGGTATCAATGAGCAGTTCTTC. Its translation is CASSLVRTSGINEQFF.

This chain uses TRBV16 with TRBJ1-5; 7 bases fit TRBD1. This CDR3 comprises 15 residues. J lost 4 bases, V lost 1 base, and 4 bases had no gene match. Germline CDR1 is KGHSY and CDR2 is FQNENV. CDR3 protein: CASSQYFRGNQPQHF. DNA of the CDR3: TGTGCCAGCAGCCAATACTTCAGGGGGAATCAGCCCCAGCATTTT.

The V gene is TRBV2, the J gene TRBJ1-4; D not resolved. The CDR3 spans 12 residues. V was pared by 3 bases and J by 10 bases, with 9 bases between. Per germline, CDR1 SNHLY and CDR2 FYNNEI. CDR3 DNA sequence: TGTGCCAGCAGTGAGGCAATTCCAAAACTGTTTTTT. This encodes CASSEAIPKLFF.